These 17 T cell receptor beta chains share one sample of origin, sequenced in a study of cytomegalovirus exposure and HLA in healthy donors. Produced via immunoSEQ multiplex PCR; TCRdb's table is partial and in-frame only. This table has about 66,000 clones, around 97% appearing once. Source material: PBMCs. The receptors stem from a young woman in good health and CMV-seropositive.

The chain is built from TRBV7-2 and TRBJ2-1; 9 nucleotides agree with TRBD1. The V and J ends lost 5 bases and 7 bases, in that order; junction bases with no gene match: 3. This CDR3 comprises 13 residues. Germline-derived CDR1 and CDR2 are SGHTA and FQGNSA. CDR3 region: CASSRDRANEQFF. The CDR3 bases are TGTGCCAGCAGCAGGGACAGGGCGAATGAGCAGTTCTTC.

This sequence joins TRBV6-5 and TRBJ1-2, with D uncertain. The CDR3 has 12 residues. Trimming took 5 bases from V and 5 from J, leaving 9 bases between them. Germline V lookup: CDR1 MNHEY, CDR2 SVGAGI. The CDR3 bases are TGTGCCAGCAGTGGAGGATTTTATGGCTACACCTTC. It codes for CASSGGFYGYTF.

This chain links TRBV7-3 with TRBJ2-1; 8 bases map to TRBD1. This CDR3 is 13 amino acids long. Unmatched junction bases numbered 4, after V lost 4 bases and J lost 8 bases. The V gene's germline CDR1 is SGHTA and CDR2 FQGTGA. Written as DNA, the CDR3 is TGTGCCAGCAGCTCGACAGGGGTCGATGAGCAGTTCTTC. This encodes CASSSTGVDEQFF.

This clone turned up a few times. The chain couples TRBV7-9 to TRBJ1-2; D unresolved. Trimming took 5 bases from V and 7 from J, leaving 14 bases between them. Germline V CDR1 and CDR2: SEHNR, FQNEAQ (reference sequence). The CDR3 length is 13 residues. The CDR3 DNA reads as TGTGCCAGCAGCCCCCAGAATCAGCGTGGCTACACCTTC. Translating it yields CASSPQNQRGYTF. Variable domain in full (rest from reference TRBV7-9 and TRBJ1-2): DTGVSQNPRHKITKRGQNVTFRCDPISEHNRLYWYRQTLGQGPEFLTYFQNEAQLEKSRLLSDRFSAERPKGSFSTLEIQRTEQGDSAMYLCASSPQNQRGYTFGSGTRLTVV.

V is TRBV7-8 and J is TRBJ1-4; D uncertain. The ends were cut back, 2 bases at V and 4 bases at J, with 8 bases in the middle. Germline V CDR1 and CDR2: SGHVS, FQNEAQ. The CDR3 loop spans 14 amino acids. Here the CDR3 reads CASSLKRINEKLFF. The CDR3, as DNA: TGTGCCAGCAGCTTAAAGAGAATTAATGAAAAACTGTTTTTT.

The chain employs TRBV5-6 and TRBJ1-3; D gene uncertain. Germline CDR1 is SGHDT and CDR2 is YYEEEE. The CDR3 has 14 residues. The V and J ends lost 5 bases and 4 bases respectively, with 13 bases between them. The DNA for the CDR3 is TGTGCCAGCAGATTGAGAGATTCCGGAAACACCATATATTTT. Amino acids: CASRLRDSGNTIYF. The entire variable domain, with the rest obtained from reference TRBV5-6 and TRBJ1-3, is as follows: DAGVTQSPTHLIKTRGQQVTLRCSPKSGHDTVSWYQQALGQGPQFIFQYYEEEERQRGNFPDRFSGHQFPNYSSELNVNALLLGDSALYLCASRLRDSGNTIYFGEGSWLTVV.

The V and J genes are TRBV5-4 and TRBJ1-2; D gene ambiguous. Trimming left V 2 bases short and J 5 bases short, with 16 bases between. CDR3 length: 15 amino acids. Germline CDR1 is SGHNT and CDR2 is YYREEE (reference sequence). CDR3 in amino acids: CASSFTTGSSYGYTF. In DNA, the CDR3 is TGTGCCAGCAGCTTTACTACGGGGAGTTCTTATGGCTACACCTTC.

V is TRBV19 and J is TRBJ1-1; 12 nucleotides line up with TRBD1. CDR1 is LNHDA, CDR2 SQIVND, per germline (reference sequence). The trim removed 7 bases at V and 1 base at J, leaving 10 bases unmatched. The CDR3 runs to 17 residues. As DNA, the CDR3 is TGTGCCAGTACCACGGGACAGGGGGCAAGTGGGAACACTGAAGCTTTCTTT. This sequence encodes CASTTGQGASGNTEAFF.

This chain's CDR3 is CASRQGSQPQHF. Written as DNA, the CDR3 is TGTGCCAGCCGACAGGGGAGTCAGCCCCAGCATTTT. This sequence joins TRBV13 and TRBJ1-5, with 8 bases fitting TRBD1. Looked up from germline, CDR1 is PRHDT and CDR2 is FYEKMQ (reference sequence). The V and J ends lost 8 bases and 6 bases, in that order; junction bases with no gene match: 3. This CDR3 is 12 amino acids long.

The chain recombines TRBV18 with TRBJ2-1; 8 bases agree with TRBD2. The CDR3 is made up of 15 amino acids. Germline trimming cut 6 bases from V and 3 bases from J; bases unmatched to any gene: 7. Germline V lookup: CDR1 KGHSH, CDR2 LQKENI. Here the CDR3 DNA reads TGTGCCAGCTCCCCCGGGACTAGTGGCTACAATGAGCAGTTCTTC. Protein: CASSPGTSGYNEQFF.

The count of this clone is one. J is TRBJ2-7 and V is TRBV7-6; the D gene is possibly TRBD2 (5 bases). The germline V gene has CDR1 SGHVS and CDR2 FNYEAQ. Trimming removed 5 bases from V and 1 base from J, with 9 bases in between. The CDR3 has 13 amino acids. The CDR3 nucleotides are TGTGCCAGCAGCACCGGGGTTTCCTACGAGCAGTACTTC. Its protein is CASSTGVSYEQYF.

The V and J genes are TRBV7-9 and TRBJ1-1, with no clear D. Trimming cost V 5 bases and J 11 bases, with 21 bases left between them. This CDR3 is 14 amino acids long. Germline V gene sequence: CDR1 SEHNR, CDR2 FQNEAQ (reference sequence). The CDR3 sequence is CASSPPDSLLRAFF. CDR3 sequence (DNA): TGTGCCAGCAGCCCCCCGGACTCCTTACTCCGGGCTTTCTTT.

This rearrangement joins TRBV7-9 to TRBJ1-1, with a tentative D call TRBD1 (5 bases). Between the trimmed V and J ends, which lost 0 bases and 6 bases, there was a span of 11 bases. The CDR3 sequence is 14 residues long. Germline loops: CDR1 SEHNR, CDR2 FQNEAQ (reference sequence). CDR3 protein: CASSLAEGRAEAFF. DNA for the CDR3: TGTGCCAGCAGCTTAGCGGAGGGGAGGGCTGAAGCTTTCTTT.

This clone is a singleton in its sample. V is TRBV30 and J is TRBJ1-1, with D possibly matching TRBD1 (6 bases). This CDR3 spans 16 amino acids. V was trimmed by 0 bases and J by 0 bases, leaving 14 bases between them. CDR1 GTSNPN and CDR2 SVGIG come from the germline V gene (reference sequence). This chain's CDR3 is CAWSVYQGSMNTEAFF. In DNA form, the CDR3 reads TGTGCCTGGAGTGTCTACCAGGGGTCCATGAACACTGAAGCTTTCTTT.

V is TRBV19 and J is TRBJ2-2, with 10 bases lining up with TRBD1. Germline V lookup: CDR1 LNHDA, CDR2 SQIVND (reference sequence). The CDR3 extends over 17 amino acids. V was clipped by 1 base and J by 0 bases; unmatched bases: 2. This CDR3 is CASSIATGGPNTGELFF. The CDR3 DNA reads TGTGCCAGTAGTATAGCGACAGGGGGCCCGAACACCGGGGAGCTGTTTTTT.

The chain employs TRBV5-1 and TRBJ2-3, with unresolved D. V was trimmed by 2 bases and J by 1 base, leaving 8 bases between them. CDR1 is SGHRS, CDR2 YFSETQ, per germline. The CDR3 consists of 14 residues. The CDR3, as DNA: TGCGCCAGCAGCTTTGGTGGGCGCACAGATACGCAGTATTTT. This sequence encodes CASSFGGRTDTQYF.

CDR3 sequence (DNA): TGTGCCAGCAGCACCCGGGACAGGGGTATTGCCGGGGAGCTGTTTTTT. Its protein product is CASSTRDRGIAGELFF. This chain connects TRBV28 to TRBJ2-2, with 10 bases fitting TRBD1. The V segment lost 6 bases and the J segment 6 bases; nucleotides outside the gene matches: 10. The CDR3 totals 16 residues. CDR1 MDHEN and CDR2 SYDVKM come from the germline V gene.